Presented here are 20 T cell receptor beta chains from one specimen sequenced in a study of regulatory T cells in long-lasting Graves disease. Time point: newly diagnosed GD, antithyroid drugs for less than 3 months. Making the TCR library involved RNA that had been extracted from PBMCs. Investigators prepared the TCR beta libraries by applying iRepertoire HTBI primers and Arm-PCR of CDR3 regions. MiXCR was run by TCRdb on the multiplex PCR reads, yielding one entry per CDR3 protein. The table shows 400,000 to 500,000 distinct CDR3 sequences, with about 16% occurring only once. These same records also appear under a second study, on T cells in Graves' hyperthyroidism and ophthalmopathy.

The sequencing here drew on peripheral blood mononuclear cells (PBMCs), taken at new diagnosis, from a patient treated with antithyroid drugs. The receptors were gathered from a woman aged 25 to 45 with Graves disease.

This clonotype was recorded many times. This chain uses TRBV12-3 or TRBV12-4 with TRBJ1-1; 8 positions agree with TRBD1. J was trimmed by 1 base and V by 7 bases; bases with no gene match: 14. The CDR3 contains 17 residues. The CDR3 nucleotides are TGTGCCAGCACCCTCGGGCAGGGGGCGTTTTGGAACACTGAAGCTTTCTTT. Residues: CASTLGQGAFWNTEAFF.

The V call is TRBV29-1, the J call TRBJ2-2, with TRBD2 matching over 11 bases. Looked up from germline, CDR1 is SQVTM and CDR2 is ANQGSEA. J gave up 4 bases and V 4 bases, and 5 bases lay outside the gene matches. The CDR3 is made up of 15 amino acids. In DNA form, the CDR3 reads TGCAGCGTTGGCACTAGCGGGAGTTTCACCGGGGAGCTGTTTTTT. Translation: CSVGTSGSFTGELFF.

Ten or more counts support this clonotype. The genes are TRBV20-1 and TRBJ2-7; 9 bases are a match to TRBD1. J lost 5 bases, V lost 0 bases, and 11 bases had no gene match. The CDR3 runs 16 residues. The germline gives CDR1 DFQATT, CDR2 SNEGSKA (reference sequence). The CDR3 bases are TGCAGTGCTAGAGATCTTGACAGGGGGGCACTCCACGAGCAGTACTTC. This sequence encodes CSARDLDRGALHEQYF.

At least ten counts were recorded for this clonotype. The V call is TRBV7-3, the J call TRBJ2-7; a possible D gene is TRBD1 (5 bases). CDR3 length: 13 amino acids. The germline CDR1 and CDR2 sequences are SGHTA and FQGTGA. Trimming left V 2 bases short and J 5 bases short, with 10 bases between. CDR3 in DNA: TGTGCCAGCAGCTTAGGGCAGGGTCACGAGCAGTACTTC. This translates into CASSLGQGHEQYF.

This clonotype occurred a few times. CDR3 protein: CSANPGTGTYEQYF. CDR3 coding DNA: TGCAGTGCCAATCCCGGGACAGGGACATACGAGCAGTACTTC. The J gene is TRBJ2-7, the V gene TRBV20-1; TRBD1 matches at 9 bases. Germline loops: CDR1 DFQATT, CDR2 SNEGSKA (reference sequence). This CDR3 region has 14 residues. V was clipped by 6 bases and J by 4 bases; unmatched bases: 10.

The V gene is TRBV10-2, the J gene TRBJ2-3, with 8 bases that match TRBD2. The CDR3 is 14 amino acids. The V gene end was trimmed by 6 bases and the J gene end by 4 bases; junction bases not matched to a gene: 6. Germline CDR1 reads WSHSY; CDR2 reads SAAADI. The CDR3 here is CASRAGVVPDTQYF. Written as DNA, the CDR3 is TGCGCCAGCAGAGCGGGAGTGGTACCAGATACGCAGTATTTT.

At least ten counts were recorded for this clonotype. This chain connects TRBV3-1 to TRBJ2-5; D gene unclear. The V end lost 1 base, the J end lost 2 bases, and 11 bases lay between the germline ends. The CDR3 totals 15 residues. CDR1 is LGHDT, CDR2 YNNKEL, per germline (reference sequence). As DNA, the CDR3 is TGTGCCAGCAGCCAAGCGAACAGCCTGCAAGAGACCCAGTACTTC. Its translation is CASSQANSLQETQYF.

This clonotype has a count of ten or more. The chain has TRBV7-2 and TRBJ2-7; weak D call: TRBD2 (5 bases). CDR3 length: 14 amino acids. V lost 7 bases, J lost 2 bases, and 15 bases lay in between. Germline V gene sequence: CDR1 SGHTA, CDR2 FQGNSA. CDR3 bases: TGTGCCAGCACCCTCGGGATAGGTGCCTACGAGCAGTACTTC. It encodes CASTLGIGAYEQYF.

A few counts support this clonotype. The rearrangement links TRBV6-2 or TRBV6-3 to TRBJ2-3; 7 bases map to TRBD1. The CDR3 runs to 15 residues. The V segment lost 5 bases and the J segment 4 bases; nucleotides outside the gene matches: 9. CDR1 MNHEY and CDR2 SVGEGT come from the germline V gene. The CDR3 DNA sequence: TGTGCCAGCAGTGGACGACAGGGTAGGGCAGATACGCAGTATTTT. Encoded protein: CASSGRQGRADTQYF.

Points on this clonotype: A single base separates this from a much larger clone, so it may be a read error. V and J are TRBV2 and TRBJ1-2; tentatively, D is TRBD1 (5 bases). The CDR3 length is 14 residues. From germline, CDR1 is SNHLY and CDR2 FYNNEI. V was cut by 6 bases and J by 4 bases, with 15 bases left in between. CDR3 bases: TGTGCCAGCAGAAAGACAGACGGCACCTATGGCTACACCTTC. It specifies CASRKTDGTYGYTF.

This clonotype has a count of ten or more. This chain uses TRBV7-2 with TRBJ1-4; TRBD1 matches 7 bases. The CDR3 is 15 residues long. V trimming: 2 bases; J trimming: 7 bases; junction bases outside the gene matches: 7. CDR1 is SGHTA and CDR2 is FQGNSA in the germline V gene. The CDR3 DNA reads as TGTGCCAGCAGCTTACACTACAGGGGTGTTGAAAAACTGTTTTTT. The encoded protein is CASSLHYRGVEKLFF.

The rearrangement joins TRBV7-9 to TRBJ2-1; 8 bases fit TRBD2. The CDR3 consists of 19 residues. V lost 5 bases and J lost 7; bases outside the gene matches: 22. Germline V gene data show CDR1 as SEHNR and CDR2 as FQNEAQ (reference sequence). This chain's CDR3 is CASSQGWGLSGSGGNEQFF. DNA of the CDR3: TGTGCCAGCAGCCAAGGTTGGGGGCTTTCGGGATCGGGAGGGAATGAGCAGTTCTTC.

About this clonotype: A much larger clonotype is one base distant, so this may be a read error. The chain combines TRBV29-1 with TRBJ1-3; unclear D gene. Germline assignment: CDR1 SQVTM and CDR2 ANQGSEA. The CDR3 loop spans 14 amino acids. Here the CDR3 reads CSVSARGSGNIIYF. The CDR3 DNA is TGCAGCGTTAGCGCCCGAGGGTCTGGAAACATCATATATTTT.

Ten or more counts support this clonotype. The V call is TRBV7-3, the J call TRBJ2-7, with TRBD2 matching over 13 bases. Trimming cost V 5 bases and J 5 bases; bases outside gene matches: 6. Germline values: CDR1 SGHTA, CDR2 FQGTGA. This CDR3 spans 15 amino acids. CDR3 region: CASSVGLAGLNEQYF. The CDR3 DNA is TGTGCCAGCAGCGTGGGACTAGCGGGATTGAACGAGCAGTACTTC.

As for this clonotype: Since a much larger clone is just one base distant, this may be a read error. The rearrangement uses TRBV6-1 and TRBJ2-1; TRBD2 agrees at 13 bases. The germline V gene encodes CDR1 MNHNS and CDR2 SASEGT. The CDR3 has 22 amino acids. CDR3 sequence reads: CASSVALRGTGLAGVAYNERFF. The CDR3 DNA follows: TGTGCCAGCAGTGTCGCCCTCAGAGGGACAGGACTAGCGGGAGTTGCCTACAATGAGCGGTTCTTC.

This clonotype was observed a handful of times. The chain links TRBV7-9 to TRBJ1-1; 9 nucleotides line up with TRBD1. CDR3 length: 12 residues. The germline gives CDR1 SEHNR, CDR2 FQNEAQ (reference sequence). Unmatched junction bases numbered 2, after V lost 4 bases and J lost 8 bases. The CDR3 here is CASSSGTGEAFF. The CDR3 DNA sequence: TGTGCCAGCAGCTCCGGGACAGGGGAAGCTTTCTTT.

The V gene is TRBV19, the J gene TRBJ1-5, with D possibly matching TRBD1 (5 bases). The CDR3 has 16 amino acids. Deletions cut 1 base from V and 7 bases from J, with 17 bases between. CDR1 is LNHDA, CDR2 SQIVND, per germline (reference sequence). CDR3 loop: CASSIVTGGPRQPQHF. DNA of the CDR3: TGTGCCAGTAGTATAGTCACAGGAGGTCCCCGCCAGCCCCAGCATTTT.

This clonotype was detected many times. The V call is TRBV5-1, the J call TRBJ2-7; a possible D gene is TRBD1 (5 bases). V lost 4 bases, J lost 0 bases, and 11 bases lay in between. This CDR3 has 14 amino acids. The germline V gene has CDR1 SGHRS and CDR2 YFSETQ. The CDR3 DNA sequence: TGCGCCAGCAGCCCCCAGGGTAGCTCCTACGAGCAGTACTTC. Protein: CASSPQGSSYEQYF.

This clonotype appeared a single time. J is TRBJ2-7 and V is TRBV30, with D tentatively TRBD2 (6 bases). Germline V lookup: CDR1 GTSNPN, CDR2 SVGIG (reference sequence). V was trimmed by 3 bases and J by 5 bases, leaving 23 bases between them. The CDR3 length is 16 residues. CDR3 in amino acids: CAWRPAPGPRRDEQYF. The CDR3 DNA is TGTGCCTGGAGACCGGCTCCGGGGCCCAGGAGGGACGAGCAGTACTTC.

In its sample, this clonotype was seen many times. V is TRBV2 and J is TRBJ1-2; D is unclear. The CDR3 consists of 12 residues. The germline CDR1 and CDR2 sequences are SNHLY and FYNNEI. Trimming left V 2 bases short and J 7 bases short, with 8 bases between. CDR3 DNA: TGTGCCAGCAGTGAAATGGGCAGTGGCTACACCTTC. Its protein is CASSEMGSGYTF.